These T cell receptor beta chains were read from a single sample in a study of molecular identifiers for immune sequencing clone quantification. TCRdb called the PCR reads again in MiXCR, with one record for every CDR3 protein. The sample has about 500,000 distinct CDR3 sequences, approximately 25% seen once; the top ten hold over 0.6%. The source material was naive CD8+ T cells from blood, with Jurkat cell RNA spiked in. The receptor set was obtained from a human donor in good health. Some libraries in this study had Jurkat cell RNA spiked in. CDR3s include the opening cysteine and the closing phenylalanine or tryptophan. The D gene is left open where the match is weak. Clone size is shown for a subset of rows, as once, few, many or a class of expanded clone.

.	TRBV4-3	TRBJ2-1	few	CASSQVWRGSYNEQFF	TGCGCCAGCAGCCAAGTGTGGAGGGGTTCCTACAATGAGCAGTTCTTC
.	TRBV5-3	TRBJ1-2	few	CASSPRDGQRGYTF	TGTGCCAGCAGCCCCCGGGACGGGCAAAGAGGCTACACCTTC
TRBD2	TRBV4-2	TRBJ2-1	many	CASSQLAGGPYEQFF	TGTGCCAGCAGCCAGCTAGCGGGAGGGCCTTATGAGCAGTTCTTC
.	TRBV7-9	TRBJ2-7	many	CASSFLNPGPHYEQYF	TGTGCCAGCAGCTTCTTAAACCCGGGACCCCACTACGAGCAGTACTTC
TRBD2	TRBV29-1	TRBJ2-7	.	CSVTGTSGSLAYEQYF	TGCAGCGTGACCGGGACTAGCGGGAGCTTAGCCTACGAGCAGTACTTC
.	TRBV12-3/TRBV12-4	TRBJ2-3	few	CASRAGQLDTQYF	TGTGCCAGCAGGGCCGGACAGTTGGATACGCAGTATTTT
TRBD1	TRBV7-9	TRBJ1-1	.	CASSPDRGLGEAFF	TGTGCCAGCAGCCCAGACAGGGGGCTGGGTGAAGCTTTCTTT
.	TRBV11-2	TRBJ1-3	.	CASSLEISGNTIYF	TGTGCCAGCAGCTTAGAGATCTCTGGAAACACCATATATTTT
.	TRBV7-9	TRBJ2-2	.	CASTHLHTGELFF	TGTGCCAGCACCCACCTGCACACCGGGGAGCTGTTTTTT
.	TRBV7-2	TRBJ2-5	.	CASSYPRGGAWGKETQYF	TGTGCCAGCAGCTACCCCCGGGGTGGAGCGTGGGGTAAAGAGACCCAGTACTTC
.	TRBV5-1	TRBJ2-3	many	CASSLRGASTDTQYF	TGCGCCAGCAGCTTACGCGGGGCTAGCACAGATACGCAGTATTTT
TRBD1	TRBV6-5	TRBJ2-1	few	CASRPGTGVIDEQFF	TGTGCCAGCAGGCCCGGGACAGGGGTTATCGATGAGCAGTTCTTC
.	TRBV7-7	TRBJ2-3	.	CASSLGVGFQDTQYF	TGTGCTAGCAGCTTAGGTGTCGGATTTCAGGATACGCAGTATTTT
.	TRBV29-1	TRBJ1-2	many	CSVIELNYGYTF	TGCAGCGTTATTGAGTTGAACTATGGCTACACCTTC
TRBD1	TRBV7-6	TRBJ1-1	.	CASSVYTGQGMNTEAFF	TGTGCCAGCAGCGTATACACGGGACAGGGAATGAACACTGAAGCTTTCTTT
.	TRBV9	TRBJ1-1	many	CASSVAAMNTEAFF	TGTGCCAGCAGCGTAGCGGCCATGAACACTGAAGCTTTCTTT
.	TRBV5-1	TRBJ2-7	many	CASSLAGVPYEQYF	TGCGCCAGCAGCTTGGCAGGGGTTCCCTACGAGCAGTACTTC
TRBD2	TRBV6-5	TRBJ2-1	many	CASSYASPSGSSYNEQFF	TGTGCCAGCAGTTACGCTTCACCTAGCGGGAGCTCCTACAATGAGCAGTTCTTC
TRBD1	TRBV4-1	TRBJ2-1	many	CASRQQGAGEQFF	TGCGCCAGCAGACAACAGGGGGCGGGTGAGCAGTTCTTC
.	TRBV24-1	TRBJ2-2	many	CATSAAGFMGTGELFF	TGTGCCACCAGTGCTGCAGGGTTCATGGGAACCGGGGAGCTGTTTTTT
.	TRBV15	TRBJ1-1	.	CATSSLALNTEAFF	TGTGCCACCAGCTCTTTAGCACTGAACACTGAAGCTTTCTTT
.	TRBV2	TRBJ2-4	.	CASSILEAKNIQYF	TGTGCCAGCAGCATACTCGAGGCCAAAAACATTCAGTACTTC
.	TRBV5-1	TRBJ2-7	few	CASSWARDTSSYEQYF	TGCGCCAGCAGCTGGGCACGGGACACAAGCTCCTACGAGCAGTACTTC
.	TRBV27	TRBJ2-7	.	CASSLYAGLVTYEQYF	TGTGCCAGCAGTTTGTACGCAGGGTTAGTGACCTACGAGCAGTACTTC
.	TRBV10-3	TRBJ1-5	.	CAISEPPYSNQPQHF	TGTGCCATCAGTGAGCCCCCGTATAGCAATCAGCCCCAGCATTTT
TRBD1	TRBV27	TRBJ2-1	.	CASRMGQGGSYNEQFF	TGTGCCAGCAGAATGGGACAGGGAGGGTCCTACAATGAGCAGTTCTTC
.	TRBV21-1	TRBJ1-5	.	CASSPDRGLGPQHF	TGTGCCAGCAGCCCCGACAGGGGCTTAGGGCCCCAGCATTTT
.	TRBV9	TRBJ1-1	.	CASSPQGGGENTEAFF	TGTGCCAGCAGCCCTCAAGGGGGGGGGGAGAACACTGAAGCTTTCTTT
.	TRBV4-3	TRBJ1-3	few	CASSRDRTEGNTIYF	TGCGCCAGCAGCCGAGATAGGACCGAAGGAAACACCATATATTTT
.	TRBV11-3	TRBJ2-1	.	CASSLDSGGSLVPGEQFF	TGTGCCAGCAGCTTAGACTCCGGCGGTAGTTTAGTGCCTGGTGAGCAGTTCTTC
TRBD1	TRBV27	TRBJ1-5	many	CARPTGGCNQPQHF	TGTGCCAGGCCAACAGGGGGCTGCAATCAGCCCCAGCATTTT
.	TRBV2	TRBJ2-7	many	CASSGDRYSYEQYF	TGTGCCAGCAGTGGAGACAGGTACTCCTACGAGCAGTACTTC
TRBD2	TRBV20-1	TRBJ2-3	.	CSADGAVGERGDKSTDTQYF	TGCAGTGCTGACGGTGCTGTCGGCGAGCGGGGGGACAAAAGCACAGATACGCAGTATTTT
TRBD1	TRBV12-5	TRBJ2-5	many	CASGTQDRVQETQYF	TGTGCTAGTGGTACTCAAGACAGGGTACAAGAGACCCAGTACTTC
.	TRBV7-9	TRBJ2-1	few	CASSLISRSYNEQFF	TGTGCCAGCAGCTTAATCTCTCGTTCCTACAATGAGCAGTTCTTC
.	TRBV6-6	TRBJ2-3	few	CASSPRTGGGTDTQYF	TGTGCCAGCAGCCCAAGGACAGGCGGGGGCACAGATACGCAGTATTTT
.	TRBV7-9	TRBJ1-1	few	CASSLPANTEAFF	TGTGCCAGCAGCCTGCCAGCGAACACTGAAGCTTTCTTT
.	TRBV27	TRBJ2-1	few	CASSLSTRQGPNEQFF	TGTGCCAGCAGTTTATCGACCCGACAAGGGCCCAATGAGCAGTTCTTC
TRBD1	TRBV12-3/TRBV12-4	TRBJ2-5	many	CASSSRRDRGHQETQYF	TGTGCCAGCAGTAGCAGGAGGGACAGGGGGCATCAAGAGACCCAGTACTTC
.	TRBV7-6	TRBJ2-3	.	CPSSLTGLGTDTQYF	TGTCCCAGCAGCTTAACCGGACTGGGCACAGATACGCAGTATTTT
.	TRBV5-6	TRBJ1-1	.	CASSSLGTEASF	TGTGCCAGCAGCTCCCTGGGGACTGAAGCTTCCTTT
.	TRBV7-9	TRBJ2-7	.	CASSLVRDEQYF	TGTGCCAGCAGCTTAGTCAGGGACGAGCAGTACTTC
.	TRBV12-3/TRBV12-4	TRBJ2-7	.	CASSLYRRDSREQYF	TGTGCCAGCAGTTTATATAGGCGGGACTCCCGCGAGCAGTACTTC
.	TRBV28	TRBJ2-7	.	CASSFPYQTGFHEQYF	TGTGCCAGCAGTTTCCCCTACCAGACAGGTTTCCACGAGCAGTACTTC
.	TRBV27	TRBJ2-3	few	CASSLAAGASTDTQYF	TGTGCCAGCAGCTTAGCGGCCGGGGCTAGCACAGATACGCAGTATTTT
TRBD1	TRBV27	TRBJ1-3	few	CASSERKGAGNTIYF	TGTGCCAGCAGCGAGCGCAAGGGGGCCGGAAACACCATATATTTT
TRBD2	TRBV20-1	TRBJ2-7	many	CSAGNRREYEQYF	TGCAGTGCCGGAAACCGGCGGGAGTACGAGCAGTACTTC
TRBD1	TRBV9	TRBJ1-4	many	CASSPPGQLNEKLFF	TGTGCCAGCAGCCCTCCGGGACAGCTTAATGAAAAACTGTTTTTT
.	TRBV27	TRBJ2-1	few	CASRGIDNEQFF	TGTGCCAGCAGGGGGATAGATAATGAGCAGTTCTTC
TRBD2	TRBV5-1	TRBJ2-7	many	CASSLAGGRYEQYF	TGCGCCAGCAGCTTAGCGGGAGGGCGGTACGAGCAGTACTTC
.	TRBV7-9	TRBJ1-1	many	CASSLAGTEAFF	TGTGCCAGCAGCTTAGCCGGCACTGAAGCTTTCTTT
TRBD1	TRBV11-2	TRBJ1-4	.	CASSTDRGLGEKLFF	TGTGCCAGCAGCACCGACAGGGGGTTGGGTGAAAAACTGTTTTTT
TRBD1	TRBV6-5	TRBJ2-7	.	CASSTHRDSSYEQYF	TGTGCCAGCAGTACTCACCGGGACAGCTCCTACGAGCAGTACTTC
.	TRBV24-1	TRBJ1-1	few	CATSDFKGSWTEAFF	TGTGCCACCAGTGATTTTAAGGGGAGTTGGACTGAAGCTTTCTTT